This T cell receptor (beta chain) appears in the sequencing data of a study of shared clonotypes between healthy human individuals. Worth noting for this clone: Its antigen is unidentified.

Researchers divided each subset's genomic DNA evenly across several immunoSEQ plates. Sequenced by immunoSEQ multiplex PCR; TCRdb stores in-frame clones only, minus some. The table records 800,000 or so clones, 90% to 98% of them present only once. Broader study findings: Compared with clonotypes that all four donors shared, non-shared clonotypes had lower generation probabilities. Rarefaction demonstrated incomplete sorted-subset sequencing despite large depth.

In the naive CD8 group, cells lacked CD45RO and were positively selected for CCR7, so terminally differentiated effector memory CD45RA+ cells were left out. The CDR3 sequence is 16 residues long. Germline CDR1 is SEHNR and CDR2 is FQNEAQ (reference sequence). The V and J ends lost 0 bases and 2 bases respectively, with 14 bases between them. This chain uses TRBV7-9 with TRBJ2-7, with a tentative D call TRBD2 (5 bases). The sequenced material came from naive CD8+ T cells sorted from blood. The receptor was isolated from a man aged 25 to 40 in good health. CDR3 coding DNA: TGTGCCAGCAGCTTAGCGCTTGGACTGGAAACCTACGAGCAGTACTTC. Protein product: CASSLALGLETYEQYF.